This T cell receptor (beta chain) was found in a study of blood T cell repertoires in COVID-19. At the level of the study: Material from acute and convalescent COVID-19 was sourced from the United States, Italy and Spain. The cDNA or gDNA used as material had been derived from T cells, B-cell-depleted T cells, or PBMCs.

Original analysis: Estimates of nucleated cell counts were drawn from the amplification of reference gene primers. Repertoires were generated with immunoSEQ multiplex PCR, while TCRdb's copy carries only in-frame clones and drops some. That table furnishes V, J and clone size, whereas the DNA furnished D and trimming. Seen here are 200,000 to 250,000 clones, approximately 78% observed once, and the top ten hold about 5%. Patients in Seattle were enrolled during active infection, then followed longitudinally. The clonotype comes from a woman aged 70 to 79 with COVID-19, enrolled during active disease. The sample consisted of peripheral blood.

The CDR3, as DNA: TGTGCCAGCAGTTCCAGTACCCCTCAGCCCCAGCATTTT. Its protein product is CASSSSTPQPQHF. V usage is TRBV6-2 or TRBV6-3 and J usage is TRBJ1-5; D unresolved. CDR1 and CDR2 (germline): MNHEY, SVGEGT. The germline V and J ends were trimmed by 4 bases and 6 bases, with 10 bases remaining between them. The CDR3 has 13 amino acids.